The 18 T cell receptor beta chains presented below share a single source sample, sequenced in a study of T cells after yellow fever vaccination. A single record per CDR3 protein comes from TCRdb applying MiXCR to the 5' RACE reads. This sample has over 65,000 distinct CDR3 sequences; 10% to 15% occur once, and the top ten carry around 23%. Source: CD8+ T cells not binding an NS4B(214-222) dextramer, sorted from PBMCs, taken about 20 days after the first yellow fever vaccination. The receptors originated from a young man who received the YFV17D yellow fever vaccine.

This clonotype has a handful of counts. The rearrangement uses TRBV9 and TRBJ2-6, with unresolved D. The CDR3 has 12 amino acids. CDR1 and CDR2 (germline): SGDLS, YYNGEE. V lost 3 bases to trimming and J lost 4 bases, with 2 bases between them. CDR3 in amino acids: CASSGGANVLTF. The DNA for the CDR3 is TGTGCCAGCAGCGGGGGGGCCAACGTCCTGACTTTC.

This chain links TRBV4-3 with TRBJ2-3, with no clear D. Germline CDR1 and CDR2: LGHNA and YSLEER. The CDR3 spans 15 residues. V lost 2 bases, J lost 1 base, and 10 bases lay in between. The CDR3 DNA reads TGCGCCAGCAGCCAATATACGGGCCGCACAGATACGCAGTATTTT. Its protein product is CASSQYTGRTDTQYF.

This clonotype has more than one count but fewer than ten. V usage is TRBV12-3 or TRBV12-4 and J usage is TRBJ2-7, with 7 bases lining up with TRBD1. CDR3 length: 12 residues. With 6 bases clipped from V and 2 bases from J, the junction kept 1 base outside the gene matches. The CDR3: CASSQGAYEQYF. Here the CDR3 DNA reads TGTGCCAGCAGCCAGGGGGCCTACGAGCAGTACTTC.

Ten or more counts support this clonotype. The gene calls are TRBV19 and TRBJ2-5; TRBD1 is a possible D gene (6 bases). The CDR3 sequence is 16 residues long. From germline, CDR1 is LNHDA and CDR2 SQIVND (reference sequence). The V and J ends lost 4 bases and 2 bases respectively, with 17 bases between them. In DNA, the CDR3 is TGTGCCAGTAGTAAGAGGCAGGGGCGGCTTCAAGAGACCCAGTACTTC. Protein: CASSKRQGRLQETQYF.

In its sample, this clonotype is medium-sized. The chain joins TRBV15 to TRBJ2-1; D remains ambiguous. Trimming shortened V by 1 base and J by 0 bases, and 7 bases separated the two germline ends. The CDR3 is 15 residues long. The V gene's germline CDR1 is LNHNV and CDR2 YYDKDF (reference sequence). The CDR3 DNA sequence: TGTGCCACCAGCAGAGGCCGGAGCTCCTACAATGAGCAGTTCTTC. It yields the protein CATSRGRSSYNEQFF.

In its sample, this clonotype was seen many times. This chain connects TRBV20-1 to TRBJ2-5; 12 bases map to TRBD2. The CDR3 is 14 amino acids. The V gene's germline CDR1 is DFQATT and CDR2 SNEGSKA (reference sequence). J was trimmed by 5 bases and V by 8 bases; bases with no gene match: 9. The CDR3 coding sequence is TGCAGTACGACTAGCGGGGGCTCCGGGGAGACCCAGTACTTC. It specifies CSTTSGGSGETQYF.

This clonotype has more than one count but fewer than ten. This chain uses TRBV4-1 with TRBJ1-2; possibly TRBD1 for D (5 bases). CDR1 and CDR2 (germline): MGHRA, YSYEKL. V was shortened by 0 bases and J by 4 bases, with 12 bases between the two germline ends. The CDR3 runs to 15 residues. For the CDR3, the DNA is TGCGCCAGCAGCCAAGAAGGAAGGGGCGGCTATGGCTACACCTTC. This encodes CASSQEGRGGYGYTF.

As to this clonotype: A read error may account for a junction end that differs from germline. The chain carries TRBV10-3 and TRBJ2-7; D is possibly TRBD1 (6 bases). From germline, CDR1 is ENHRY and CDR2 SYGVKD. The CDR3 is 13 amino acids. Here the CDR3 reads CAIGEGGLGEQYF. CDR3 DNA sequence: TGTGCCATCGGTGAAGGGGGATTAGGGGAGCAGTACTTC.

The chain recombines TRBV5-1 with TRBJ2-1; D perhaps matches TRBD1 (5 bases). This CDR3 is built from 14 residues. CDR1 is SGHRS and CDR2 is YFSETQ in the germline V gene. Trimming left V 2 bases short and J 9 bases short, with 15 bases between. CDR3 loop: CASSLPSGNTEQFF. The DNA for the CDR3 is TGCGCCAGCAGCTTACCTTCAGGGAATACTGAGCAGTTCTTC. Together with reference TRBV5-1 and TRBJ2-1, the CDR3 gives the full variable domain: KAGVTQTPRYLIKTRGQQVTLSCSPISGHRSVSWYQQTPGQGLQFLFEYFSETQRNKGNFPGRFSGRQFSNSRSEMNVSTLELGDSALYLCASSLPSGNTEQFFGPGTRLTVL.

This chain links TRBV27 with TRBJ1-4; TRBD1 might be the D (6 bases). Trimming took off 1 base at V and 8 bases at J, with 11 bases between the two ends. Germline CDR1 and CDR2: MNHEY and SMNVEV (reference sequence). This CDR3 is 14 amino acids long. The CDR3 spells CASSLWWGAEKLFF. The CDR3, as DNA: TGTGCCAGCAGTTTATGGTGGGGGGCGGAAAAACTGTTTTTT.

This clonotype was recorded many times. The chain is built from TRBV4-3 and TRBJ2-1; TRBD1 might be the D (7 bases). This CDR3 comprises 17 residues. The germline V and J ends were trimmed by 0 bases and 4 bases, with 16 bases remaining between them. The germline V gene encodes CDR1 LGHNA and CDR2 YSLEER. CDR3 nucleotides: TGCGCCAGCAGCCAAGATCTGGAGGGGGCGAGTTACAATGAGCAGTTCTTC. It is translated as CASSQDLEGASYNEQFF.

This clonotype has only a few counts. CDR3 amino acids: CASSNRGPQETQYF. In DNA, the CDR3 is TGTGCCAGCTCAAACAGGGGGCCGCAAGAGACCCAGTACTTC. This rearrangement joins TRBV18 to TRBJ2-5, with 9 positions matching TRBD1. Trimming took 5 bases from V and 2 from J; bases not matched to a gene: 3. The CDR3 is 14 amino acids. The V gene's germline CDR1 is KGHSH and CDR2 LQKENI.

V and J are TRBV19 and TRBJ2-1, with unresolved D. The germline V and J ends were trimmed by 2 bases and 9 bases, with 11 bases remaining between them. CDR3 length: 13 amino acids. Germline lookup yields CDR1 LNHDA and CDR2 SQIVND (reference sequence). The CDR3 region is CASSITLLSEQFF. CDR3 bases: TGTGCCAGTAGTATAACACTACTGAGTGAGCAGTTCTTC.

The chain recombines TRBV4-1 with TRBJ2-5; D unresolved. Germline V gene lookup returns CDR1 MGHRA and CDR2 YSYEKL. V dropped 4 bases and J dropped 3 bases, with 15 bases sitting between them. The CDR3 contains 15 residues. The CDR3 loop reads CASSLPENREETQYF. CDR3 nucleotide sequence: TGCGCCAGCAGCCTTCCCGAAAACAGAGAAGAGACCCAGTACTTC.

The genes are TRBV3-1 and TRBJ2-3; the D is unclear. The CDR3 totals 14 residues. V was clipped by 1 base and J by 3 bases, with 8 bases between them. The germline V gene encodes CDR1 LGHDT and CDR2 YNNKEL (reference sequence). CDR3 coding DNA: TGTGCCAGCAGCCAAGCGGGCACGACAGATACGCAGTATTTT. Translation gives CASSQAGTTDTQYF.

The rearrangement joins TRBV5-6 to TRBJ2-3, with 12 bases lining up with TRBD2. Germline V CDR1 and CDR2: SGHDT, YYEEEE. The CDR3 extends over 15 amino acids. The J segment lost 8 bases and the V segment lost 3 bases, leaving 7 bases of the junction unmatched. Written as DNA, the CDR3 is TGTGCCAGCAGCTCGCTAGCGGGGGGGCCCGGTACGCAGTATTTT. Protein product: CASSSLAGGPGTQYF.

The chain is built from TRBV6-5 and TRBJ2-1, with a weak D call TRBD1 (6 bases). This CDR3 is built from 14 residues. Germline V lookup: CDR1 MNHEY, CDR2 SVGAGI. Trimming shortened V by 0 bases and J by 9 bases, and 12 bases separated the two germline ends. The CDR3 DNA sequence: TGTGCCAGCAGTTACTCGAATGGGGGCGGTGAGCAGTTCTTC. Translation gives CASSYSNGGGEQFF.

The gene calls are TRBV10-3 and TRBJ1-2; no firm D call. V was trimmed by 0 bases and J by 1 base, leaving 9 bases between them. The CDR3 consists of 15 residues. CDR1 is ENHRY, CDR2 SYGVKD, per germline. The CDR3 DNA reads TGTGCCATCAGTGAGTCGCGTGAGGGTAACTATGGCTACACCTTC. Translated: CAISESREGNYGYTF.